This T cell receptor (beta chain) was sequenced in a study of shared clonotypes between healthy human individuals. Study in general: Donors had three CD4 naive, three CD4 memory, two CD8 naive and one CD8 memory plate apiece.

For every subset, genomic DNA was evenly distributed across several immunoSEQ plates. The DNA input per sorted-subset replicate PCR was 200 ng, corresponding to roughly 30,000 T cell genomes. TCRdb's copy holds only in-frame clones and misses some; the assay was immunoSEQ multiplex PCR. The data contain 550,000 to 600,000 clones, 95% to 98% of them singletons. The germline V gene encodes CDR1 SGHKS and CDR2 YYEKEE (reference sequence). The ends were cut back, 1 base at V and 2 bases at J, with 10 bases in the middle. The CDR3 runs to 14 residues. Details on this clone: Its antigen is undetermined. Since the CDR3 does not end with the conserved phenylalanine or tryptophan, this likely comes from a read error.

Notes on the study in general: Since donors were few, the genetic and exposure-history diversity represented was limited.

Selected positively for CCR7 and CD45RO-negative, naive CD8 cells excluded terminally differentiated effector memory CD45RA+ cells. The clonotype comes from a young man in good health. This chain connects TRBV5-5 to TRBJ2-7, with D possibly TRBD2 on 6 matching bases. Sample: naive CD8+ T cells sorted from blood. The CDR3 DNA reads as TGTGCCAGCAGCTTGAGGCGGGGACCCTACGAGCAGTACCTC. Amino acid sequence: CASSLRRGPYEQYL.